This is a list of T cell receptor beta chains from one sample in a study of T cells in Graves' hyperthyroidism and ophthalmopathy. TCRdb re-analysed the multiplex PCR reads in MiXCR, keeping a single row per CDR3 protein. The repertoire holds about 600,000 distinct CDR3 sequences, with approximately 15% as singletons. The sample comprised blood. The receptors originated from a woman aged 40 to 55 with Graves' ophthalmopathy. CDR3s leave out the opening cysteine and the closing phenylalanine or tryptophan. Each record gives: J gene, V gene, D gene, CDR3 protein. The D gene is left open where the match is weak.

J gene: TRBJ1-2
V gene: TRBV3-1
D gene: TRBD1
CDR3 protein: ASSQHVVTGDGYT

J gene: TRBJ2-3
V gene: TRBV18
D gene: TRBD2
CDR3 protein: ASSPPGGSTDTQY

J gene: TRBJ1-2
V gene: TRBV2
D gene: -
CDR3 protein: ASSRASQAGGYT

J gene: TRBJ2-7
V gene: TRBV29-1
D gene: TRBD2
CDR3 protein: GVVAGGIYEQY

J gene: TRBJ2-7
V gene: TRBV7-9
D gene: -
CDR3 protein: ASSSPSSYEQY

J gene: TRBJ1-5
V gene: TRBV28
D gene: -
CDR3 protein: ASSLYGTRGVRRGVNQPQH

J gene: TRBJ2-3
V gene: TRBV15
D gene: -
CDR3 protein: ATSRDRGGTQY

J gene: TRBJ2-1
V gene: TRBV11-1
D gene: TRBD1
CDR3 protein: ASSSPQGSYNEQF

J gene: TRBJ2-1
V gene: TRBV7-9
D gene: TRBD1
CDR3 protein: ASSLGTGGDEQF

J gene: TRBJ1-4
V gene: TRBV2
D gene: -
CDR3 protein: ASSDTQRYNEKLF

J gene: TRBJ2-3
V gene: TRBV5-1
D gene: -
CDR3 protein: ASSLVEARGDTQY

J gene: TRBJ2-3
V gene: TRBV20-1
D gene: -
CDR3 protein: SAKDSTDTQY

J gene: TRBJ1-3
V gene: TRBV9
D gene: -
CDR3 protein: ASSVAGAGNTIY

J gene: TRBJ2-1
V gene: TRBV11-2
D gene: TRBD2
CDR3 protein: ASSLGPSGLRGNEQF

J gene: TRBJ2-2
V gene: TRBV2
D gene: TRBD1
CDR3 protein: ASRTGGQGNTGELF

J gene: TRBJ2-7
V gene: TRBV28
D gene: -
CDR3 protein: ASSLLRGPYEQY

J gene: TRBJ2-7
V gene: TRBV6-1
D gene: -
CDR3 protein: ASSDIDRLSYEQY

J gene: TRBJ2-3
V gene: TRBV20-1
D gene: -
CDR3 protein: SARDEQLTDTQY

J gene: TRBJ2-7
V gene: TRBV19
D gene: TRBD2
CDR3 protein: ASTRTSGPYEQY

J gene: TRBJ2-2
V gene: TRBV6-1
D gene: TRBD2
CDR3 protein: ASSPQRGVAGELF

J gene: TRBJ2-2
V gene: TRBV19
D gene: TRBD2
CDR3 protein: ASSIGLAGGLTGELF

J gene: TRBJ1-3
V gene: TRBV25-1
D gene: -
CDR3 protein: ASSDQDLDAGNTIY

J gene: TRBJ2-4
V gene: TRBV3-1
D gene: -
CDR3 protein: ASSQDTVELAKNIQY

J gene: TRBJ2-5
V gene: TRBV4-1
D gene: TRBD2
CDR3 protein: ASSQEPGSGGEETQY

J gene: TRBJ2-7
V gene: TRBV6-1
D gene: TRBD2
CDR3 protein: ASSRGRISYEQY

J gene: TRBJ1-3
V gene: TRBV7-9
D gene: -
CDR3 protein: ASSKDGVSGNTIY

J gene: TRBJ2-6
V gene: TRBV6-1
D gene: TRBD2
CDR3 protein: ASSETGLATGANVLT

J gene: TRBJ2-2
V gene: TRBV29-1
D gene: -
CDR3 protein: NQRGDTAGELF

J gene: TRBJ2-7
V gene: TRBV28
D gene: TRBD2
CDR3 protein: ASRRTSGFYEQY

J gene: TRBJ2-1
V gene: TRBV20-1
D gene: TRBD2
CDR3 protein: SATLSGRGYEQF

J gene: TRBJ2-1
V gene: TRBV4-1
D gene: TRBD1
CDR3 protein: ASSQDRRGFSYNEQF

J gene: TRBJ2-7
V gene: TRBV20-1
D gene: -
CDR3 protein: SARDQLEQY

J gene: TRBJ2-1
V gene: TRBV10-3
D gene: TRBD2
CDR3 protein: ASRVREFYNEQF

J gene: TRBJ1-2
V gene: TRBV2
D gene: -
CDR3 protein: ASTKNPLGPYGYT

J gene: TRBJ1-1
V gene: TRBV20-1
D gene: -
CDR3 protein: SAGGRFNTEAF

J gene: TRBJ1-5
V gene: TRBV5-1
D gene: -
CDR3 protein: ASSLDQTNQPQH

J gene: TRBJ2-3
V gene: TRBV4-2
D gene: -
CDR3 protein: ASSRAEGDTQY

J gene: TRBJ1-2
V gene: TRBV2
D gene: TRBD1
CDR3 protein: ASWGTGGDYGYT

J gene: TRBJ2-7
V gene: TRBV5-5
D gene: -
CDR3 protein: ASSLWQSSYEQY

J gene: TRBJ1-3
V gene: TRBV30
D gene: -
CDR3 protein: AWGQGSGNTIY

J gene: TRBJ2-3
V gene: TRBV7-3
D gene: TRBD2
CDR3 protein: ASSQTGGRYTQY

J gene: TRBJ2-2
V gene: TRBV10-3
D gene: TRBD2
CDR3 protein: AISTSGRGELF

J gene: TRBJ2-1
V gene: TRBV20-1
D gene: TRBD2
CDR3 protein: SAPPGTSTNNEQF

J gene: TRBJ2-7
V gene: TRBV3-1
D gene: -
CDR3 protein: ASSQERGPYEQY

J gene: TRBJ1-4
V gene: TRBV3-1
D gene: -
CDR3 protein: ASSLLGNEKLF

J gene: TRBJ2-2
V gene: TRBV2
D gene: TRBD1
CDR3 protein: ASSPGQGDTGELF

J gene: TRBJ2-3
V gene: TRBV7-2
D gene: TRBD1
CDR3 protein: ASSFLGTDTDTQY

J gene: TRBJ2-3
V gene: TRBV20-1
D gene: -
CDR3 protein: SATRVGLLGPDTQY

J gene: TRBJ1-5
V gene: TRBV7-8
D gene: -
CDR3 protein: ASSLEGYQPQH

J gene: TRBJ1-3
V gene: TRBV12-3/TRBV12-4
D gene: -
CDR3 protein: ASSLMGFGNTIY

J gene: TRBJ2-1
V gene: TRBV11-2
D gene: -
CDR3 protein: ASSNPSNEQF

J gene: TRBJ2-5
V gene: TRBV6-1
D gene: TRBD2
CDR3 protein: ASNLGGKETQY

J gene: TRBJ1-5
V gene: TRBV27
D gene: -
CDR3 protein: ASSLEGSAQPQH

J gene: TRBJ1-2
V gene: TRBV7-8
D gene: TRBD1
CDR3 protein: ASSPGQGTNYGYT

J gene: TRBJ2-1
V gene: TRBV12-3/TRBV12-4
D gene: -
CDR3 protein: ASIGAGGTYNEQF

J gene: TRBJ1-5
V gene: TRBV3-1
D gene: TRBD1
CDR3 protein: ASSQGTGEDQPQH

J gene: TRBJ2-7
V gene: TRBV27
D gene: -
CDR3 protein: ASSKGYEQY

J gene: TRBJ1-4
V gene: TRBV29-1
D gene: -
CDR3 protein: SVLTGNNEKLF

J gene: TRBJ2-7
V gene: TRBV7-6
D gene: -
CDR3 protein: ASSSAGAPSSYEQY